These 20 T cell receptor beta chains share one sample of origin, sequenced in a study of blood T cell repertoires in COVID-19. Profiled with immunoSEQ multiplex PCR; TCRdb holds only in-frame clones, not every one. The sample consists of 350,000 to 450,000 clones, around 85% of them appearing once. The sequencing sample was made of peripheral blood. The receptors were sampled from a woman aged 18-29 years with acute or convalescent COVID-19.

V is TRBV2 and J is TRBJ1-2; perhaps TRBD1 as D (5 bases). The CDR3 sequence is 15 residues long. V was pared by 7 bases and J by 2 bases, with 17 bases between. Germline CDR1 is SNHLY and CDR2 is FYNNEI. CDR3 amino acids: CASTLTTDSNYGYTF. The DNA of the CDR3 is TGTGCCAGCACTTTAACGACAGACTCAAACTATGGCTACACCTTC.

The chain links TRBV5-1 to TRBJ1-1; no definite D call. Germline V CDR1 and CDR2: SGHRS, YFSETQ. V lost 2 bases and J lost 1, with 12 bases in between. The CDR3 is 15 residues long. CDR3 loop: CASSFLGFPNTEAFF. Written as DNA, the CDR3 is TGCGCCAGCAGCTTCCTCGGGTTTCCGAACACTGAAGCTTTCTTT.

The sample holds a few counts of this clone. The genes are TRBV18 and TRBJ2-7; D not certain. Germline V gene data show CDR1 as KGHSH and CDR2 as LQKENI. Trimming took off 3 bases at V and 0 bases at J, with 9 bases between the two ends. This CDR3 comprises 14 residues. CDR3 DNA: TGTGCCAGCTCACCGGCGGTGGCCTCCTACGAGCAGTACTTC. Protein sequence: CASSPAVASYEQYF. The full variable domain, completed using reference TRBV18 and TRBJ2-7, is NAGVMQNPRHLVRRRGQEARLRCSPMKGHSHVYWYRQLPEEGLKFMVYLQKENIIDESGMPKERFSAEFPKEGPSILRIQQVVRGDSAAYFCASSPAVASYEQYFGPGTRLTVT.

V is TRBV11-2 and J is TRBJ1-1; tentative D call: TRBD1 (5 bases). V shed 1 base and J shed 10 bases, with 10 bases lying between them. Germline CDR1 SGHAT, CDR2 FQNNGV. The CDR3 contains 12 residues. The CDR3 sequence is CASSLAGRAAFF. CDR3 coding DNA: TGTGCCAGCAGCTTAGCAGGGAGGGCAGCTTTCTTT.

This clone appeared many times. The rearrangement uses TRBV27 and TRBJ2-7; perhaps TRBD2 as D (5 bases). Germline-derived CDR1 and CDR2 are MNHEY and SMNVEV (reference sequence). The germline V and J ends were trimmed by 3 bases and 3 bases, with 12 bases remaining between them. This CDR3 is 14 amino acids long. The CDR3 bases are TGTGCCAGCAGTTTCTTGGGGAGCGTCTACGAGCAGTACTTC. Amino acids: CASSFLGSVYEQYF.

The chain combines TRBV28 with TRBJ2-5; 8 nucleotides line up with TRBD2. The J call may be mistaken, given a closer DNA end match to TRBJ2-7. The CDR3 loop spans 16 amino acids. Germline V gives CDR1 MDHEN, CDR2 SYDVKM. The CDR3 reads CASSPLRGGRPYEQYF. CDR3 DNA sequence: TGTGCCAGCAGTCCACTACGGGGGGGAAGGCCCTACGAGCAGTACTTC.

The DNA of the CDR3 is TGTGCCAGCAGACCATTACGGGAGACGAGGGGGAACACTGAAGCTTTCTTT. The encoded protein is CASRPLRETRGNTEAFF. The chain joins TRBV7-9 to TRBJ1-1; a weak D match, TRBD1 (5 bases). This CDR3 has 17 amino acids. Trimming pared 6 bases from V and 1 base from J, leaving 21 bases between. In germline, CDR1 is SEHNR, CDR2 FQNEAQ (reference sequence).

The genes are TRBV9 and TRBJ1-2; 7 bases map to TRBD1. This CDR3 has 15 residues. With 3 bases clipped from V and 7 bases from J, the junction kept 12 bases outside the gene matches. Germline V lookup: CDR1 SGDLS, CDR2 YYNGEE. CDR3 coding DNA: TGTGCCAGCAGCGCCCGACAGGGTGGCTCTGGTGGCTACACCTTC. As protein: CASSARQGGSGGYTF.

This chain uses TRBV7-9 with TRBJ1-1; perhaps TRBD1 as D (5 bases). CDR3 size: 14 residues. Germline CDR1 SEHNR, CDR2 FQNEAQ (reference sequence). V dropped 5 bases and J dropped 0 bases, with 10 bases sitting between them. The CDR3 loop is CASSPQVMNTEAFF. In DNA, the CDR3 is TGTGCCAGCAGCCCACAGGTTATGAACACTGAAGCTTTCTTT.

This clone was counted at least ten times. The chain joins TRBV7-2 to TRBJ1-1; no clear D gene. This CDR3 comprises 14 residues. The ends were cut back, 3 bases at V and 0 bases at J, with 8 bases in the middle. Germline CDR1 reads SGHTA; CDR2 reads FQGNSA. The CDR3, as DNA: TGTGCCAGCAGCTTTGCGGTACTGAACACTGAAGCTTTCTTT. Translated: CASSFAVLNTEAFF.

V is TRBV19 and J is TRBJ2-1, with TRBD2 matching over 10 bases. Germline V CDR1 and CDR2: LNHDA, SQIVND (reference sequence). CDR3 length: 17 amino acids. J gave up 7 bases and V 1 base, and 10 bases lay outside the gene matches. The CDR3 loop is CASSIARASGSGNEQFF. CDR3 coding DNA: TGTGCCAGTAGTATAGCCCGAGCTAGCGGGAGTGGAAATGAGCAGTTCTTC.

The chain has TRBV28 and TRBJ1-2, with 9 bases matching TRBD1. There are 12 residues in the CDR3. Germline CDR1 MDHEN, CDR2 SYDVKM. The junction had 5 bases not matched to a gene; V was cut back by 7 bases and J by 8 bases. The CDR3 region has the DNA TGTGCCAGCACCTCGGACAGGGGAGGCTACACCTTC. Translating gives CASTSDRGGYTF.

The chain joins TRBV7-9 to TRBJ1-5, with TRBD1 as a possible D gene (6 bases). CDR1 SEHNR and CDR2 FQNEAQ come from the germline V gene (reference sequence). The CDR3 totals 14 residues. Trimming cost V 5 bases and J 4 bases, with 12 bases left between them. The CDR3 is CASSDSTGNQPQHF. The CDR3 DNA sequence: TGTGCCAGCAGCGATTCCACAGGGAATCAGCCCCAGCATTTT.

This chain joins TRBV18 and TRBJ2-5; 7 bases are shared with TRBD1. CDR1 KGHSH and CDR2 LQKENI come from the germline V gene. After removal of 0 bases from V and 4 bases from J, the junction contained 5 bases not matched to a gene. The CDR3 spans 15 residues. CDR3 DNA: TGTGCCAGCTCACCACCGAAGGGGACAGTAGAGACCCAGTACTTC. Its protein is CASSPPKGTVETQYF.

This clone was observed many times. The CDR3 sequence is CASSLGGRTEAFF. The CDR3, as DNA: TGTGCCAGCAGCTTGGGGGGACGGACTGAAGCTTTCTTT. V gene TRBV13 combines with J gene TRBJ1-1; D possibly corresponds to TRBD1 (5 bases). The ends were cut back, 3 bases at V and 5 bases at J, with 10 bases in the middle. Germline lookup yields CDR1 PRHDT and CDR2 FYEKMQ (reference sequence). CDR3 length: 13 residues.

This chain connects TRBV6-5 to TRBJ1-4; possibly TRBD1 for D (5 bases). The CDR3 spans 15 residues. Trimming cost V 6 bases and J 8 bases, with 19 bases left between them. The germline CDR1 and CDR2 sequences are MNHEY and SVGAGI. The CDR3 here is CASRKGLSGWEKLFF. Here the CDR3 DNA reads TGTGCCAGCAGGAAAGGTCTGTCAGGGTGGGAAAAACTGTTTTTT.

The V gene is TRBV9, the J gene TRBJ2-7; possible D gene TRBD2, 6 bases. Germline V CDR1 and CDR2: SGDLS, YYNGEE. The length of the CDR3 is 14 residues. Trimming left V 1 base short and J 3 bases short, with 11 bases between. DNA of the CDR3: TGTGCCAGCAGCGTAACCGGGAGTAACTACGAGCAGTACTTC. It translates to CASSVTGSNYEQYF.

V gene TRBV13 combines with J gene TRBJ2-3, with 12 bases aligning to TRBD2. The CDR3 spans 16 residues. J was trimmed by 2 bases and V by 5 bases; bases with no gene match: 5. CDR1 and CDR2 from the germline V gene are PRHDT and FYEKMQ (reference sequence). CDR3: CASSGRTSGDTDTQYF. CDR3 in DNA: TGTGCCAGCAGCGGTAGGACTAGCGGGGACACAGATACGCAGTATTTT.

The chain has TRBV19 and TRBJ2-7; possible D gene TRBD2, 5 bases. Germline loops: CDR1 LNHDA, CDR2 SQIVND (reference sequence). V lost 1 base, J lost 3 bases, and 10 bases lay in between. The length of the CDR3 is 14 residues. The CDR3 sequence is CASSIGGPVYEQYF. In DNA form, the CDR3 reads TGTGCCAGTAGTATAGGAGGGCCTGTCTACGAGCAGTACTTC.

CDR3 DNA sequence: TGTGCCAGCAGCTCGACTAGTGGCCCCTACTACGAGCAGTACTTC. Translated: CASSSTSGPYYEQYF. V gene TRBV13 combines with J gene TRBJ2-7, with a weak D call TRBD2 (6 bases). The CDR3 runs to 15 residues. The V gene's germline CDR1 is PRHDT and CDR2 FYEKMQ (reference sequence). V shed 4 bases and J shed 3 bases, with 16 bases lying between them.